Sequencing of this T cell receptor (beta chain) was carried out in a study of CD8 T cells in Susac syndrome. RNA in amounts of about 0.5 to 1 ug was reverse transcribed with random hexamers. TCRdb used MiXCR to reprocess the immunoSEQ multiplex PCR reads, holding one entry per CDR3 protein. Of around 71,000 distinct CDR3 sequences detected, nearly 96% appear once; the ten largest clones hold 0.1% to 0.12%. Peripheral blood CD8+ and CD4+ T cells were profiled by TCR beta sequencing. This CDR3 region has 15 residues. Germline CDR1 LNHNV, CDR2 YYDKDF (reference sequence). V dropped 7 bases and J dropped 4; count of bases not matched to a gene: 7.

The receptor was derived from a human donor with multiple sclerosis. The rearrangement uses TRBV15 and TRBJ2-1, with TRBD2 identical over 10 bases. Sequenced: CD4+ T cells from PBMCs. The CDR3: CATTHSGGSYNEQFF. Written as DNA, the CDR3 is TGTGCCACCACCCATAGCGGGGGGTCTTACAATGAGCAGTTCTTC.